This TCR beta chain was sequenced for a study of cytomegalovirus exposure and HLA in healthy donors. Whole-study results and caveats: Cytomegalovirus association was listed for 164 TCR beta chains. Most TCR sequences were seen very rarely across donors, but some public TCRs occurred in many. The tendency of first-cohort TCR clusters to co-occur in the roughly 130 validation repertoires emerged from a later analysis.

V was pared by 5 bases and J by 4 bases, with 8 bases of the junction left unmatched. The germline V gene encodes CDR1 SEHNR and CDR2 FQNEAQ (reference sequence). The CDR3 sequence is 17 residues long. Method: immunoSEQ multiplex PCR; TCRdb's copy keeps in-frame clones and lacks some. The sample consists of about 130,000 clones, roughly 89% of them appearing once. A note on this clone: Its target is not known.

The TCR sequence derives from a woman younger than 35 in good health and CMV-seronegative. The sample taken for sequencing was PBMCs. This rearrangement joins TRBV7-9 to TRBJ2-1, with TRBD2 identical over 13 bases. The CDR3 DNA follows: TGTGCCAGCAGCGCTAAGACTAGCGGGAGGAGATACAATGAGCAGTTCTTC. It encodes CASSAKTSGRRYNEQFF.